This TCR beta chain was sequenced during a study of blood T cell repertoires in COVID-19. Clones were sequenced by immunoSEQ multiplex PCR, and TCRdb holds only the in-frame ones, with some missing. The sample has 46,000 or so clones; roughly 80% are singletons. Looked up from germline, CDR1 is LGHNA and CDR2 is YNFKEQ. The CDR3 spans 15 residues. Trimming cost V 2 bases and J 6 bases; bases outside gene matches: 10. The sequence came from a human donor in a cohort sampled during active COVID-19. V usage is TRBV4-2 and J usage is TRBJ2-7; 7 bases align to TRBD1. The source material was peripheral blood. Here the CDR3 DNA reads TGTGCCAGCAGCCAATTCCCCGCAGGGGGTGGCGAGCAGTACTTC. It specifies CASSQFPAGGGEQYF.